This T cell receptor (beta chain) was captured in a study of cytomegalovirus exposure and HLA in healthy donors. A multiplex PCR was run with 60 Vbeta primers and 13 Jbeta primers. The repertoire was sequenced with immunoSEQ multiplex PCR; TCRdb's copy has only in-frame clones and lacks some. The sample has tens of thousands of clones; more than 60% are singletons. V shed 5 bases and J 4 bases; nucleotides not matched to a gene: 8. CDR1 is SEHNR, CDR2 FQNEAQ, per germline (reference sequence). The CDR3 spans 17 residues. Study-wide points: Associated with cytomegalovirus, according to the listing, were around 170 TCR beta chains. Reports indicate that TCR beta sequences accurately predicted the HLA-A and HLA-B alleles of most subjects.

Concerning this clone: The antigen remains undetermined.

The chain is built from TRBV7-9 and TRBJ2-2; 12 bases are shared with TRBD1. The sequence derives from a woman in her 40s in good health and CMV-seropositive. Material for sequencing was PBMCs. The CDR3 DNA reads as TGTGCCAGCAGCCTCCAACCGGGACAGGGGGCCACCGGGGAGCTGTTTTTT. This translates into CASSLQPGQGATGELFF.